One sample yielded the 10 T cell receptor beta chains listed below, sequenced in a study of blood T cell repertoires in COVID-19. Sequencing used immunoSEQ multiplex PCR; TCRdb keeps in-frame clones, though not all of them. The data contain about 38,000 clones, around 84% of them seen just once; the ten biggest clones take up 1.5% to 2%. The sequencing sample was made of peripheral blood. These receptors were collected from a man between 60 and 75 years old with COVID-19, enrolled during active disease.

This chain joins TRBV5-1 and TRBJ2-3; TRBD1 is a possible D gene (6 bases). Germline CDR1 reads SGHRS; CDR2 reads YFSETQ. Deletions cut 0 bases from V and 5 bases from J, with 10 bases between. The CDR3 contains 14 residues. CDR3 in amino acids: CASSLGGQRDTQYF. The CDR3 coding sequence is TGCGCCAGCAGCTTGGGGGGACAAAGAGATACGCAGTATTTT.

CDR3 loop: CASSLGLAGKDTQYF. The DNA of the CDR3 is TGTGCCAGCAGCTTGGGACTAGCGGGAAAAGATACGCAGTATTTT. The chain joins TRBV11-3 to TRBJ2-3; 13 nucleotides line up with TRBD2. From germline, CDR1 is SGHNT and CDR2 YENEEA. This CDR3 spans 15 amino acids. V lost 3 bases and J lost 5; bases outside the gene matches: 2.

This clone was detected only a few times. The J gene is TRBJ2-3, the V gene TRBV24-1; 13 bases are a match to TRBD2. J was trimmed by 4 bases and V by 4 bases; bases with no gene match: 7. This CDR3 region has 17 residues. The germline V gene encodes CDR1 KGHDR and CDR2 SFDVKD. The DNA of the CDR3 is TGTGCCACCAGTGACGGGAAGACTAGCGGGAGGCCAGATACGCAGTATTTT. As protein: CATSDGKTSGRPDTQYF.

The gene calls are TRBV6-2 or TRBV6-3 and TRBJ1-6; 8 bases are shared with TRBD1. This CDR3 spans 14 amino acids. Per the germline V gene, CDR1 is MNHEY and CDR2 is SVGEGT. J gave up 11 bases and V 6 bases, and 9 bases lay outside the gene matches. This CDR3 reads CASSIDRGGTPLHF. CDR3 DNA: TGTGCCAGCAGCATCGACAGGGGCGGTACACCCCTCCACTTT.

This clone was counted only a few times. The V call is TRBV19, the J call TRBJ1-1, with D tentatively TRBD1 (5 bases). CDR3 length: 13 amino acids. V was clipped by 8 bases and J by 4 bases, with 14 bases between them. Germline CDR1 reads LNHDA; CDR2 reads SQIVND (reference sequence). CDR3 region: CASATQGGTEAFF. CDR3 sequence (DNA): TGTGCCAGTGCTACTCAGGGTGGCACTGAAGCTTTCTTT.

This clone was seen once. The chain employs TRBV11-2 and TRBJ1-5; 7 nucleotides match TRBD1. This CDR3 is 12 amino acids long. J lost 10 bases, V lost 1 base, and 1 base had no gene match. In germline, CDR1 is SGHAT, CDR2 FQNNGV. The CDR3 protein is CASSLGTGPQHF. The CDR3 bases are TGTGCCAGCAGCTTAGGGACAGGCCCCCAGCATTTT.

This chain links TRBV4-3 with TRBJ1-1; no firm D call. V lost 4 bases, J lost 0 bases, and 9 bases lay in between. The CDR3 contains 14 residues. CDR1 and CDR2 from the germline V gene are LGHNA and YSLEER. The CDR3 spells CASSPKQLNTEAFF. DNA of the CDR3: TGCGCCAGCAGCCCTAAACAGCTGAACACTGAAGCTTTCTTT.

The CDR3 loop is CASSPGQGRTYEQYF. The CDR3 DNA sequence: TGTGCCAGCAGTCCGGGACAGGGACGAACCTACGAGCAGTACTTC. The chain couples TRBV27 to TRBJ2-7; TRBD1 agrees at 9 bases. Germline V CDR1 and CDR2: MNHEY, SMNVEV (reference sequence). J gave up 2 bases and V 5 bases, and 7 bases lay outside the gene matches. CDR3 size: 15 residues.

The chain links TRBV27 to TRBJ1-5; no clear D gene. The germline V and J ends were trimmed by 8 bases and 3 bases, with 8 bases remaining between them. Germline V gene sequence: CDR1 MNHEY, CDR2 SMNVEV (reference sequence). The CDR3 length is 12 residues. The CDR3 reads CASWRVNQPQHF. The CDR3 coding sequence is TGTGCCAGCTGGAGGGTCAATCAGCCCCAGCATTTT.

The chain combines TRBV18 with TRBJ1-6; D is perhaps TRBD1 (5 bases). V was clipped by 2 bases and J by 6 bases, with 11 bases between them. This CDR3 spans 15 amino acids. Germline V gene data show CDR1 as KGHSH and CDR2 as LQKENI. The CDR3 sequence is CASSPDTRVNSPLHF. Here the CDR3 DNA reads TGTGCCAGCTCACCAGACACCAGGGTTAATTCACCCCTCCACTTT.